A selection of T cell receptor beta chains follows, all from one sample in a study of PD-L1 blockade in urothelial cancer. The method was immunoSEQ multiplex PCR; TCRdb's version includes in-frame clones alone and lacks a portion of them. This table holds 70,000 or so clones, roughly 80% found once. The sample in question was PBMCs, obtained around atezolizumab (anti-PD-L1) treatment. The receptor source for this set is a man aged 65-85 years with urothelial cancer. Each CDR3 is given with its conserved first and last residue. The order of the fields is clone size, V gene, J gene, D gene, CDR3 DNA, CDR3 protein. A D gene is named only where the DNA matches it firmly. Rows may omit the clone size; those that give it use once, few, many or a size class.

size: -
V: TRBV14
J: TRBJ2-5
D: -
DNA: TGTGCCAGCAGCCAAGGGGTATCAGGGGTAGAGACCCAGTACTTC
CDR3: CASSQGVSGVETQYF

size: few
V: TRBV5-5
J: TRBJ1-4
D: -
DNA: TGTGCCAGCAGCTCGAGTACAACTAATGAAAAACTGTTTTTT
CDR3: CASSSSTTNEKLFF

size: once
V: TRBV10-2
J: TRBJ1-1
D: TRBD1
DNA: TGCGCCAGCAGTGAGCGGACAGGGGCTGAAGCTTTCTTT
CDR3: CASSERTGAEAFF

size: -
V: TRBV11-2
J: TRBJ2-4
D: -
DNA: TGTGCCAGCAGCTTAGGGTTCGGCAAAAACATTCAGTACTTC
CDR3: CASSLGFGKNIQYF

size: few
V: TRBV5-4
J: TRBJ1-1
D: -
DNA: TGTGCCAGCAGTTCCCGACAAGACACTGAAGCTTTCTTT
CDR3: CASSSRQDTEAFF

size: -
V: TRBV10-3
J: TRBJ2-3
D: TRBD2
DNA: TGTGCCACCCTTTCGAGACTAGCGGGAGAAAGCACAGATACGCAGTATTTT
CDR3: CATLSRLAGESTDTQYF

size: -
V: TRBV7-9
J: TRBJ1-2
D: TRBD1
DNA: TGTGCCAGCAGGGGACAGGACTATGGCTACACCTTC
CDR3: CASRGQDYGYTF

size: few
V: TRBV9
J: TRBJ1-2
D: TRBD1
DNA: TGTGCCAGCAGCGGAGCGGGGACAGGGGTTAGCTATGGCTACACCTTC
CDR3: CASSGAGTGVSYGYTF

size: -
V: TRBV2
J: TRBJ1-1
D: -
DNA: TGTGCCAGCACCCGGGATCTGAACACTGAAGCTTTCTTT
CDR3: CASTRDLNTEAFF

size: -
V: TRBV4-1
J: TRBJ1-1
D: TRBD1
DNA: TGCGCCAGCAGCCAAGTAACAGGGGCTGGAAACACTGAAGCTTTCTTT
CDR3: CASSQVTGAGNTEAFF

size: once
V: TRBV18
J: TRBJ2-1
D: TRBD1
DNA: TGTGCCAGCTCACCCCCATTGACAGGGGTGGCGGATGAGCAGTTCTTC
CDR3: CASSPPLTGVADEQFF